This record covers a single T cell receptor (beta chain). What it binds is unknown. These data come from a study of T cells in Graves' hyperthyroidism and ophthalmopathy. Findings and limits, study-wide: Most clonotypes expanded in the thyroid (above 0.001) were also present in blood.

The CDR3 regions of TCR beta were amplified from RNA transcripts. The HTBI primer set drove a first-round RT-PCR of the TCR CDR3. One entry per CDR3 protein results from TCRdb running MiXCR on the multiplex PCR reads. The sample has 300,000 to 450,000 distinct CDR3 sequences, around 14% seen once; the top ten hold around 9.2%. V was clipped by 4 bases and J by 2 bases, with 11 bases between them. There are 14 residues in the CDR3. Germline V CDR1 and CDR2: SGDLS, YYNGEE. The specimen sequenced was blood. The rearrangement links TRBV9 to TRBJ2-3, with a tentative D call TRBD1 (6 bases). The sequence was obtained from a young woman with Graves' hyperthyroidism. CDR3 nucleotides: TGTGCCAGCAGCCGAACAGGGATCACAGATACGCAGTATTTT. Translating gives CASSRTGITDTQYF. The full variable domain, completed using reference TRBV9 and TRBJ2-3, is DSGVTQTPKHLITATGQRVTLRCSPRSGDLSVYWYQQSLDQGLQFLIQYYNGEERAKGNILERFSAQQFPDLHSELNLSSLELGDSALYFCASSRTGITDTQYFGPGTRLTVL.